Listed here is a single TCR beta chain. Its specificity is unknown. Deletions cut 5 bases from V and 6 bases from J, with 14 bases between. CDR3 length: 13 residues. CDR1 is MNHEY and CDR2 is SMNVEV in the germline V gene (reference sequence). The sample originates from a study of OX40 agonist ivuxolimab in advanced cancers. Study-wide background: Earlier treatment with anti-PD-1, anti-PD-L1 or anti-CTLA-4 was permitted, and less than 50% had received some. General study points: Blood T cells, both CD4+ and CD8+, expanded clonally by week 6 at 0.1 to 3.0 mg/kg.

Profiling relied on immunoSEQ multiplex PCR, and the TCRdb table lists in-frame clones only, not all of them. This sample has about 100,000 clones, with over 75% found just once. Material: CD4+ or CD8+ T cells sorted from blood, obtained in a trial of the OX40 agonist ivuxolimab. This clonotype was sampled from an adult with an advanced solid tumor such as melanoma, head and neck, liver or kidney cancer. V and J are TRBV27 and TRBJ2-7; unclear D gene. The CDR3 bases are TGTGCCAGCAGTCAACAAGGAATTGGCGAGCAGTACTTC. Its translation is CASSQQGIGEQYF.